This TCR beta chain was observed in a study of cytomegalovirus exposure and HLA in healthy donors. The PCR was carried out with 60 Vbeta primers and 13 Jbeta primers. Clones were read by immunoSEQ multiplex PCR, and TCRdb kept only the in-frame ones, dropping some. The sample lists 110,000 to 150,000 clones, around 79% occurring once. V lost 1 base, J lost 9 bases, and 11 bases lay in between. The CDR3 has 13 amino acids. Germline CDR1 is SGHDT and CDR2 is YYEEEE. V gene TRBV5-6 combines with J gene TRBJ2-1, with a possible D match to TRBD1 (5 bases). The receptor was derived from a woman aged 25 to 45 in good health and CMV-seronegative. The sequenced material came from PBMCs. The CDR3, as DNA: TGTGCCAGCAGCTTGCTGGGGCTTGTTGAGCAGTTCTTC. Protein product: CASSLLGLVEQFF.